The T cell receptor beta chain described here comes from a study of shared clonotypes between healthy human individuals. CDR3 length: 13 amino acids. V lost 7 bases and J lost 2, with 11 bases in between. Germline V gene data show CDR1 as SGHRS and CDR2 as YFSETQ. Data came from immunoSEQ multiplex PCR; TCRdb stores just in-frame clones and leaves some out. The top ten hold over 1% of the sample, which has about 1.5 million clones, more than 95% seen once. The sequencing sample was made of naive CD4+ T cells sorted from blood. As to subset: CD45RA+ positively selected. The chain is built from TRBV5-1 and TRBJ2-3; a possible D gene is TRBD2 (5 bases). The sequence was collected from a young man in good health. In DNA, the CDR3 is TGCGCCAGCGCGGGCAGCTACACAGATACGCAGTATTTT. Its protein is CASAGSYTDTQYF.